The sequence of this T cell receptor beta chain was determined in a study of T-cell reconstitution after alpha-beta-depleted transplantation in children. The TCRbeta library was prepared with unique molecular identifiers. In TCRdb, the PCR reads were re-called with MiXCR into one record per CDR3 protein. The sample has 190,000 or so distinct CDR3 sequences, roughly 7.5% seen once. The CDR3 loop spans 14 amino acids. Between the trimmed V and J ends, which lost 0 bases and 1 base, there was a span of 6 bases. Germline values: CDR1 SGHVS, CDR2 FNYEAQ. The V gene is TRBV7-6, the J gene TRBJ1-1; D unresolved. The source is a human donor who donated a stem cell graft to a child with Wiskott-Aldrich syndrome. The input for sequencing was PBMCs from the stem cell graft donor, taken from the stem cell graft. Here the CDR3 DNA reads TGTGCCAGCAGCTTAGCAGGAGGGAACACTGAAGCTTTCTTT. It encodes CASSLAGGNTEAFF.